The rows below give T cell receptor beta chains drawn from one sample of a study of human T cells and chemical hapten exposure. TCRdb itself ran the RACE reads through MiXCR, one entry per CDR3 protein. The table lists about 64,000 distinct CDR3 sequences, approximately 9.9% of them singletons, with 2% to 3% in the top ten. Sequenced material: whole blood, taken in connection with sensitization to the hapten diphenylcyclopropenone (DPC). These receptors came from a woman aged 30 to 39 with alopecia areata. Some clones in this sample may be carry-over from other donors' samples. CDR3s include the opening cysteine and the closing phenylalanine or tryptophan. A D gene is named only where the DNA matches it firmly. Clone size is stated in some rows and not others, as once, few, many or a class when expanded.

D gene,clone size,J gene,V gene,CDR3 DNA,CDR3 protein
-,-,TRBJ1-4,TRBV18,TGTGCCAGCTCACCACAAGACATTAGTGGTGAAAAACTGTTTTTT,CASSPQDISGEKLFF
TRBD1,many,TRBJ2-7,TRBV4-2,TGTGCCAGCAGCCAAGCCGGGACAGGGGGCAGTGAGCAGTACTTC,CASSQAGTGGSEQYF
-,few,TRBJ1-4,TRBV5-1,TGCGCCAGCAGAAGGGCCTCTAATGAAAAACTGTTTTTT,CASRRASNEKLFF
TRBD2,few,TRBJ2-7,TRBV7-8,TGTGCCAGCAGCCCCACTAGCGGGGGGTACGAGCAGTACTTC,CASSPTSGGYEQYF
-,-,TRBJ1-1,TRBV18,TGTGCCAGCTCACCACCACACAGTTTGGGAACTGAAGCTTTCTTT,CASSPPHSLGTEAFF
-,many,TRBJ2-1,TRBV7-9,TGTGCCAGCAGCTCCGGACGTGATGAGCAGTTCTTC,CASSSGRDEQFF
TRBD1,-,TRBJ1-1,TRBV7-8,TGTGCCAGCAGCAACAGGGGAAAGAAAGCTTTCTTT,CASSNRGKKAFF
-,few,TRBJ2-7,TRBV18,TGTGCCAGCTCACCACCGGGACGGGGTGGAGAGCAGTACTTC,CASSPPGRGGEQYF
-,-,TRBJ2-7,TRBV7-8,TGTGCCAGCAGCTTACGGCGGGGATCGGGCGAGCAGTACTTC,CASSLRRGSGEQYF
-,-,TRBJ2-3,TRBV4-3,TGCGCCAGCAGCCAAGGTTCATTGGGCGCAGATACGCAGTATTTT,CASSQGSLGADTQYF
-,few,TRBJ1-5,TRBV12-3/TRBV12-4,TGTGCCATCCGATCGGGGTATTTTCAGCCCCAGCATTTT,CAIRSGYFQPQHF
-,few,TRBJ2-3,TRBV20-1,TGCAGCTCAGATACGCAGTATTTT,CSSDTQYF
-,medium-sized,TRBJ2-6,TRBV11-2,TGTGCCAGCAGCCCCGTGAGGGTAGGGTTGATCCTGACTTTC,CASSPVRVGLILTF
-,few,TRBJ2-5,TRBV11-2,TGTGCCAGCAACGGTGTGGGGGTGCAAGAGACCCAGTACTTC,CASNGVGVQETQYF
-,many,TRBJ1-5,TRBV20-1,TGCAGTGCTAGAGGTACCGGGGTCGGGGTTCACAATCAGCCCCAGCATTTT,CSARGTGVGVHNQPQHF
-,many,TRBJ2-2,TRBV10-2,TGCGCCAGCAGTTTACCGTCCGGCGGGGAGCTGTTTTTT,CASSLPSGGELFF
-,-,TRBJ2-1,TRBV4-3,TGCGCCAGCAGCCAAGATCCTAGCTACAATGAGCAGTTCTTC,CASSQDPSYNEQFF
TRBD2,few,TRBJ2-7,TRBV20-1,TGCAGTGCTAGACCAGCGGGGATAGCCTACGAGCAGTACTTC,CSARPAGIAYEQYF
-,-,TRBJ2-7,TRBV6-6,TGTGCCAGCGCCCTCCGCCAGGGTAGTTCCTACGAGCAGTACTTC,CASALRQGSSYEQYF
TRBD1,few,TRBJ1-2,TRBV19,TGTGCCAGTAGTATAAAGACAGGGGCCTCTAACTATGGCTACACCTTC,CASSIKTGASNYGYTF
TRBD2,many,TRBJ2-2,TRBV27,TGTGCCAGCAGTCCGAGACTAGCGGGCAACACCGGGGAGCTGTTTTTT,CASSPRLAGNTGELFF
-,-,TRBJ1-4,TRBV12-3/TRBV12-4,TGTGCCAGCAGTTTAATTCCGGGAAAACTGTTTTTT,CASSLIPGKLFF
-,many,TRBJ1-6,TRBV7-6,TGTGCCAGCAGCTTAGCTCAGGGGATGAATTCACCCCTCCACTTT,CASSLAQGMNSPLHF
TRBD2,many,TRBJ2-2,TRBV7-2,TGTGCCAGCAGCCCGCAGCGGGGGAACACCGGGGAGCTGTTTTTT,CASSPQRGNTGELFF
TRBD2,-,TRBJ2-1,TRBV7-3,TGTGCCAGCAGCGGGACTAGCGGGAGCCCCTACAATGAGCAGTTCTTC,CASSGTSGSPYNEQFF
-,-,TRBJ2-5,TRBV18,TGTGCCAGCTCACCAAACAGAGAAGAGACCCAGTACTTC,CASSPNREETQYF
-,-,TRBJ2-3,TRBV7-9,TGTGCCAGCAGCTTAGGGGTAGGAGATACGCAGTATTTT,CASSLGVGDTQYF
-,many,TRBJ1-5,TRBV6-6,TGTGCCAGCAGACTACAGGGTGGCAATCAGCCCCAGCATTTT,CASRLQGGNQPQHF
TRBD1,many,TRBJ2-7,TRBV2,TGTGCCAGCAGCCCAGGACAGGGGGCCCTTTCCTACGAGCAGTACTTC,CASSPGQGALSYEQYF
-,many,TRBJ2-7,TRBV19,TGTGCCAGTAGTACAACAACAGGGTACGAGCAGTACTTC,CASSTTTGYEQYF
-,many,TRBJ2-1,TRBV14,TGTGCCAGCAGCCAAGTGTGGCGGAATGAGCAGTTCTTC,CASSQVWRNEQFF
-,many,TRBJ1-1,TRBV6-1,TGTGCCAGCAGTACTCGACAGAACACTGAAGCTTTCTTT,CASSTRQNTEAFF
TRBD1,-,TRBJ2-1,TRBV7-3,TGTGCCAGCAGCCTCTCGTGGGAAGCAGGGACAGGGTACTACAATGAGCAGTTCTTC,CASSLSWEAGTGYYNEQFF
-,-,TRBJ2-2,TRBV7-6,TGTGCCGTCCCAGTGCCGAACACCGGGGAGCTGTTTTTT,CAVPVPNTGELFF
-,few,TRBJ1-3,TRBV3-1,TGTGCCAGCAGCCAAGATGGTGCAGACACCATATATTTT,CASSQDGADTIYF
TRBD2,many,TRBJ2-6,TRBV12-3/TRBV12-4,TGTGCCAGCAGTTTCTTCGGACTAGCGGTTCTCGGGGCCAACGTCCTGACTTTC,CASSFFGLAVLGANVLTF
-,few,TRBJ1-1,TRBV18,TGTGCCAGCTCACCCTCGTTTCCGAGGGACACTGAAGCTTTCTTT,CASSPSFPRDTEAFF
-,-,TRBJ1-1,TRBV18,TGTGCCAGCTCGCCTCCCCTGAACACTGAAGCTTTCTTT,CASSPPLNTEAFF
-,-,TRBJ2-7,TRBV11-3,TGTGCCAGCAGCTTCCCGGGGCTGGGCTCCTACGAGCAGTACTTC,CASSFPGLGSYEQYF
-,many,TRBJ2-7,TRBV10-3,TGTGCCAAAACCCCGGGGGACCCTCGCTACGAGCAGTACTTC,CAKTPGDPRYEQYF
TRBD1,many,TRBJ1-1,TRBV19,TGTGCCAGTAGTATAGGGAATCAAGGGGGCCCGAGAGCTTTCTTT,CASSIGNQGGPRAFF
-,many,TRBJ2-5,TRBV20-1,TGCAGTGCTAGCAAGCTAGCGAGCCTCCAAGAGACCCAGTACTTC,CSASKLASLQETQYF
-,many,TRBJ2-7,TRBV18,TGTGCCAGCTCACCACTTTCCGGGGGTGGCGAGCAGTACTTC,CASSPLSGGGEQYF
-,many,TRBJ1-6,TRBV12-3/TRBV12-4,TGTGCCAGCAGCTTGACAGGATCAAATTCACCCCTCCACTTT,CASSLTGSNSPLHF